This TCR beta chain appears in the sequencing data of a study of T cells expressing NK-cell markers. Study-wide background: The TCR beta repertoires originated in sorted CD3+CD56+NKG2C+, CD3+CD56+NKG2C- and CD3+CD56-NKG2C+ T cells.

Synthesis of TCR beta cDNA relied on 5'RACE template switching carrying UMIs. With the 5' RACE reads reprocessed, TCRdb shows one record per CDR3 protein and no DNA. This repertoire includes over 150,000 distinct CDR3 sequences. To note about this clonotype: Its antigen is undetermined.

Looked up from germline, CDR1 is SQVTM and CDR2 is ANQGSEA. The CDR3 consists of 14 residues. Findings of the study overall: Leadership of the CD3+CD56-NKG2C+ fraction also belonged to these clonotypes in several donors. In about six donors, dominant NKG2C+ clonotypes were about 1.0-8% of CD8+ T cells.

The specimen sequenced was blood T cells: a sorted CD56 or NKG2C T cell subset, CD4+ or CD8+ T cells, or bulk PBMC T cells (not recorded which). This chain joins TRBV29-1 and TRBJ1-1; TCRdb gives TRBD1 as the D gene, but with no DNA this cannot be confirmed. The sequence was collected from a woman aged 50 to 65 in good health. CDR3: CSVELRDEDTEAFF.